Following are 30 T cell receptor beta chains from one sample sequenced in a study of blood T cell repertoires in COVID-19. Clones were read by immunoSEQ multiplex PCR, and TCRdb kept only the in-frame ones, dropping some. Among under 200,000 clones listed, around 82% were seen once. Sequenced sample: peripheral blood. These receptors were taken from a woman of 80 years or more with acute or convalescent COVID-19.

The chain is built from TRBV15 and TRBJ2-1, with 11 bases that match TRBD2. Germline CDR1 LNHNV, CDR2 YYDKDF (reference sequence). V lost 2 bases and J lost 0; bases outside the gene matches: 9. The CDR3 totals 19 residues. This CDR3 is CATSRSKGTSGGSYNEQFF. The CDR3 nucleotides are TGTGCCACCAGCAGATCGAAGGGCACTAGCGGGGGCTCCTACAATGAGCAGTTCTTC.

The chain has TRBV7-3 and TRBJ2-1; TRBD2 matches at 8 bases. Losses at the gene ends were 4 bases for V and 9 bases for J; bases not matched to a gene: 5. This CDR3 has 13 amino acids. Looked up from germline, CDR1 is SGHTA and CDR2 is FQGTGA. The CDR3 protein is CASSSGRVGEQFF. Written as DNA, the CDR3 is TGTGCCAGCAGCTCCGGGAGGGTCGGTGAGCAGTTCTTC.

This clone turned up a few times. The CDR3 DNA follows: TGCGCCAGCAGCCAAGCCTTAAATAGCGGATCTAGCACAGATACGCAGTATTTT. Its translation is CASSQALNSGSSTDTQYF. This chain uses TRBV4-1 with TRBJ2-3; maybe TRBD2 (6 bases). Germline CDR1 MGHRA, CDR2 YSYEKL. The CDR3 extends over 18 amino acids. The V gene lost 1 base and the J gene lost 0 bases, with 17 bases spanning the gap.

This chain links TRBV12-3 or TRBV12-4 with TRBJ2-7; tentative D call: TRBD1 (5 bases). CDR3 length: 13 residues. V lost 5 bases, J lost 2 bases, and 10 bases lay in between. CDR3 sequence: CASSPMTAYEQYF. CDR3 sequence (DNA): TGTGCCAGCAGTCCGATGACAGCCTACGAGCAGTACTTC.

This clone was seen just once. This rearrangement joins TRBV29-1 to TRBJ2-7, with D possibly matching TRBD2 (5 bases). The V gene lost 6 bases and the J gene lost 2 bases, with 11 bases spanning the gap. CDR1 and CDR2 (germline): SQVTM, ANQGSEA. The CDR3 covers 12 residues. CDR3: CSVIKGAYEQYF. CDR3 sequence (DNA): TGCAGCGTAATCAAGGGAGCCTACGAGCAGTACTTC.

This clone was seen a few times. The J gene is TRBJ2-2, the V gene TRBV5-6; no definite D call. V was clipped by 5 bases and J by 6 bases, with 5 bases between them. The germline V gene encodes CDR1 SGHDT and CDR2 YYEEEE. CDR3 length equals 11 residues. The CDR3 sequence: CASSSAGELFF. DNA for the CDR3: TGTGCCAGCAGTTCAGCCGGGGAGCTGTTTTTT. The variable domain in full, with the rest retrieved from reference TRBV5-6 and TRBJ2-2, is DAGVTQSPTHLIKTRGQQVTLRCSPKSGHDTVSWYQQALGQGPQFIFQYYEEEERQRGNFPDRFSGHQFPNYSSELNVNALLLGDSALYLCASSSAGELFFGEGSRLTVL.

The chain links TRBV27 to TRBJ1-2, with 10 bases aligning to TRBD1. Germline V lookup: CDR1 MNHEY, CDR2 SMNVEV (reference sequence). There are 14 residues in the CDR3. The V segment lost 3 bases and the J segment 4 bases; nucleotides outside the gene matches: 2. CDR3 sequence (DNA): TGTGCCAGCAGTTTCGGGACAGGGGTCTATGGCTACACCTTC. Its protein product is CASSFGTGVYGYTF.

The chain joins TRBV19 to TRBJ2-5; D not certain. V was clipped by 5 bases and J by 5 bases, with 12 bases between them. Germline V gene data show CDR1 as LNHDA and CDR2 as SQIVND (reference sequence). The CDR3 runs 13 residues. In nucleotides, the CDR3 is TGTGCCAGTAGTTCCACGCGGCCGGAGACCCAGTACTTC. Amino acids: CASSSTRPETQYF.

CDR3 nucleotides: TGTGCCAGCAGCAAAAGTGCCAGCTCCTACAATGAGCAGTTCTTC. Protein: CASSKSASSYNEQFF. The chain uses TRBV11-2 and TRBJ2-1; D gene uncertain. There are 15 residues in the CDR3. With 5 bases removed from V and 0 bases from J, the gap between germline ends came to 11 bases. The germline V gene has CDR1 SGHAT and CDR2 FQNNGV. The full variable domain, completed using reference TRBV11-2 and TRBJ2-1, is EAGVAQSPRYKIIEKRQSVAFWCNPISGHATLYWYQQILGQGPKLLIQFQNNGVVDDSQLPKDRFSAERLKGVDSTLKIQPAKLEDSAVYLCASSKSASSYNEQFFGPGTRLTVL.

The chain recombines TRBV6-4 with TRBJ2-2, with 15 bases aligning to TRBD2. CDR1 and CDR2 (germline): MRHNA, SNTAGT. The V gene end was trimmed by 5 bases and the J gene end by 6 bases; junction bases not matched to a gene: 4. This CDR3 is 16 amino acids long. The CDR3, as DNA: TGTGCCAGCAGTCGTGGACTAGCGGGAGGGGCCGGGGAGCTGTTTTTT. Translated, it gives CASSRGLAGGAGELFF.

This clone occurred a few times. This chain joins TRBV18 and TRBJ1-4; D possibly corresponds to TRBD1 (5 bases). Germline V CDR1 and CDR2: KGHSH, LQKENI. The CDR3 spans 13 residues. With 2 bases removed from V and 8 bases from J, the gap between germline ends came to 9 bases. The CDR3: CASSPRGGEKLFF. The CDR3 bases are TGTGCCAGCTCACCAAGGGGAGGCGAAAAACTGTTTTTT.

This clone has a handful of counts. The chain carries TRBV5-4 and TRBJ1-6, with D unresolved. The CDR3 contains 15 residues. Germline CDR1 SGHNT, CDR2 YYREEE (reference sequence). Trimming cost V 4 bases and J 8 bases, with 16 bases left between them. As DNA, the CDR3 is TGTGCCAGCAGCCCGCGGCAGAGTTTGGATTCACCCCTCCACTTT. Translating it yields CASSPRQSLDSPLHF.

This chain joins TRBV6-1 and TRBJ1-3; D gene uncertain. The V and J ends lost 2 bases and 4 bases respectively, with 15 bases between them. CDR1 and CDR2 from the germline V gene are MNHNS and SASEGT. The CDR3 has 16 amino acids. The CDR3 sequence: CASSESRGIPGNTIYF. Written as DNA, the CDR3 is TGTGCCAGCAGTGAATCACGAGGAATCCCCGGAAACACCATATATTTT.

This rearrangement joins TRBV27 to TRBJ2-1; maybe TRBD1 (5 bases). This CDR3 region has 16 residues. Per germline, CDR1 MNHEY and CDR2 SMNVEV (reference sequence). V lost 5 bases to trimming and J lost 0 bases, with 14 bases between them. The CDR3 sequence: CASSTYRKSSYNEQFF. The CDR3 region has the DNA TGTGCCAGCAGTACCTACAGGAAGAGCTCCTACAATGAGCAGTTCTTC.

The rearrangement joins TRBV5-1 to TRBJ1-2; 10 nucleotides align to TRBD1. Trimming at V came to 2 bases and at J to 12 bases, leaving 13 bases not matched to a gene. The CDR3 length is 15 residues. Per germline, CDR1 SGHRS and CDR2 YFSETQ. DNA of the CDR3: TGCGCCAGCAGCTTCCAACACTCCGGGACAGGGGAGAACACCTTC. Amino acids: CASSFQHSGTGENTF. The complete variable domain, with remaining parts taken from reference TRBV5-1 and TRBJ1-2, reads KAGVTQTPRYLIKTRGQQVTLSCSPISGHRSVSWYQQTPGQGLQFLFEYFSETQRNKGNFPGRFSGRQFSNSRSEMNVSTLELGDSALYLCASSFQHSGTGENTFGSGTRLTVV.

This sequence joins TRBV7-2 and TRBJ1-2, with D uncertain. The CDR3 runs 15 residues. The ends were cut back, 2 bases at V and 4 bases at J, with 14 bases in the middle. Germline CDR1 is SGHTA and CDR2 is FQGNSA. The chain's CDR3 is CASSLFIARGYGYTF. DNA for the CDR3: TGTGCCAGCAGCTTATTCATAGCCCGGGGCTATGGCTACACCTTC.

With respect to this clone: The sample carries other DNA sequences with the same CDR3. The chain carries TRBV4-3 and TRBJ1-2; perhaps TRBD1 as D (5 bases). Germline V gives CDR1 LGHNA, CDR2 YSLEER. V gave up 1 base and J gave up 2 bases, with 8 bases separating them. CDR3 length: 14 residues. The CDR3 region has the DNA TGCGCCAGCAGCCAAGGCGGGGGGAACTATGGCTACACCTTC. Translated, it gives CASSQGGGNYGYTF.

The chain links TRBV14 to TRBJ2-5; D is undetermined. Germline lookup yields CDR1 SGHDN and CDR2 FVKESK. V dropped 1 base and J dropped 2 bases, with 5 bases sitting between them. The length of the CDR3 is 13 residues. The CDR3 loop is CASSQGLQETQYF. DNA of the CDR3: TGTGCCAGCAGCCAAGGCCTACAAGAGACCCAGTACTTC.

The rearrangement uses TRBV12-5 and TRBJ2-7, with 7 bases identical to TRBD1. The V gene's germline CDR1 is LGHNT and CDR2 FRNRAP. The ends lost 1 base at V and 1 base at J; junction bases unmatched: 10. The CDR3 loop spans 17 amino acids. The CDR3 DNA follows: TGTGCTAGTGGTTTGGCCCTCTCGACAGGGTCGTCCTACGAGCAGTACTTC. This sequence encodes CASGLALSTGSSYEQYF.

The chain links TRBV18 to TRBJ2-3, with 11 nucleotides matching TRBD1. V lost 1 base, J lost 1 base, and 7 bases stayed unmatched. The CDR3 totals 18 residues. Germline CDR1 KGHSH, CDR2 LQKENI. CDR3 residues: CASSPLAGTGGGTDTQYF. As DNA, the CDR3 is TGTGCCAGCTCACCACTTGCCGGGACAGGGGGGGGCACAGATACGCAGTATTTT.

V usage is TRBV4-2 and J usage is TRBJ1-2; D call uncertain. Germline V gives CDR1 LGHNA, CDR2 YNFKEQ. The CDR3 totals 15 residues. Trimming left V 0 bases short and J 3 bases short, with 11 bases between. The CDR3 DNA follows: TGTGCCAGCAGCCAAGATCCGGCCCAGGACTATGGCTACACCTTC. It codes for CASSQDPAQDYGYTF.

This chain uses TRBV7-2 with TRBJ2-7; 11 nucleotides agree with TRBD2. V was pared by 3 bases and J by 3 bases, with 4 bases of the junction left unmatched. CDR1 is SGHTA and CDR2 is FQGNSA in the germline V gene. This CDR3 is built from 15 residues. The CDR3 coding sequence is TGTGCCAGCAGCTTCACCGGGACTAGCGGCTACGAGCAGTACTTC. It is translated as CASSFTGTSGYEQYF.

J is TRBJ1-2 and V is TRBV12-3 or TRBV12-4, with D maybe TRBD1 (6 bases). This CDR3 has 13 amino acids. V was cut by 2 bases and J by 6 bases, with 10 bases left in between. The CDR3 nucleotides are TGTGCCAGCAGTTTATGGGGGCCCCATGGCTACACCTTC. As protein: CASSLWGPHGYTF.

This chain connects TRBV11-3 to TRBJ2-1; TRBD1 matches 11 bases. The length of the CDR3 is 15 residues. V dropped 5 bases and J dropped 7; count of bases not matched to a gene: 7. The germline V gene encodes CDR1 SGHNT and CDR2 YENEEA. DNA of the CDR3: TGTGCCAGCAGCGACGGGACAGGGGGGTGGAATGAGCAGTTCTTC. It yields the protein CASSDGTGGWNEQFF.

The rearrangement links TRBV10-3 to TRBJ2-5; the D is unclear. CDR1 is ENHRY, CDR2 SYGVKD, per germline. The V end was cut by 7 bases, the J end by 4 bases, with 7 bases between. This CDR3 has 11 amino acids. In DNA form, the CDR3 reads TGTGCCATCAAAGCTCGAGAGACCCAGTACTTC. This gives the protein CAIKARETQYF.

J is TRBJ2-2 and V is TRBV30; D perhaps matches TRBD2 (6 bases). Trimming removed 4 bases from V and 1 base from J, with 10 bases in between. CDR1 and CDR2 from the germline V gene are GTSNPN and SVGIG (reference sequence). This CDR3 has 14 amino acids. Here the CDR3 DNA reads TGTGCCTGGAAGGTGGGGGGGAACACCGGGGAGCTGTTTTTT. As protein: CAWKVGGNTGELFF.

This chain links TRBV7-6 with TRBJ1-1; 7 positions agree with TRBD1. CDR1 and CDR2 (germline): SGHVS, FNYEAQ. The CDR3 runs to 19 residues. V dropped 1 base and J dropped 0; count of bases not matched to a gene: 14. This CDR3 reads CASSLVPTIGTEMNTEAFF. CDR3 sequence (DNA): TGTGCCAGCAGCTTAGTTCCCACCATCGGGACAGAGATGAACACTGAAGCTTTCTTT. Full variable domain (rest looked up from reference TRBV7-6 and TRBJ1-1): GAGVSQSPRYKVTKRGQDVALRCDPISGHVSLYWYRQALGQGPEFLTYFNYEAQQDKSGLPNDRFSAERPEGSISTLTIQRTEQRDSAMYRCASSLVPTIGTEMNTEAFFGQGTRLTVV.

The chain carries TRBV6-5 and TRBJ1-5; 10 bases fit TRBD1. CDR3 size: 15 residues. Germline-derived CDR1 and CDR2 are MNHEY and SVGAGI. V shed 5 bases, J shed 6 bases, and the junction held 7 bases outside the gene matches. The CDR3 DNA reads as TGTGCCAGCAGTCCGACAGGGGGCGCGTTTCAGCCCCAGCATTTT. The encoded protein is CASSPTGGAFQPQHF.

The V and J genes are TRBV19 and TRBJ1-1; TRBD1 matches 11 bases. The CDR3 is made up of 14 amino acids. Germline CDR1 is LNHDA and CDR2 is SQIVND (reference sequence). Trimming at V came to 3 bases and at J to 8 bases, leaving 5 bases not matched to a gene. The CDR3 protein is CASSMGQGGPEAFF. The CDR3 nucleotides are TGTGCCAGTAGTATGGGACAGGGGGGCCCCGAAGCTTTCTTT.

The gene calls are TRBV30 and TRBJ1-5; maybe TRBD1 (5 bases). Trimming took 1 base from V and 5 from J, leaving 12 bases between them. CDR1 and CDR2 (germline): GTSNPN, SVGIG (reference sequence). CDR3 length: 14 residues. CDR3 DNA: TGTGCCTGGAGTGAAGGGGACTTGCATCAGCCCCAGCATTTT. This encodes CAWSEGDLHQPQHF.